A selection of T cell receptor beta chains follows, all from one sample in a study of blood T cell repertoires in COVID-19. The protocol was immunoSEQ multiplex PCR, while the TCRdb copy is restricted to in-frame clones and leaves out a portion. The data contain about 25,000 clones, around 86% of them singletons. The sequencing sample was made of peripheral blood. All receptors come from a man aged 50 or older with active COVID-19. Each CDR3 is given with its conserved first and last residue. A D gene is named only where the DNA matches it firmly. Rows may omit the clone size; those that give it use once, few, many or a size class.

>-|-|TRBJ2-3|TRBV13
CASSLLVAGTSTDTQYF
TGTGCCAGCAGCTTACTTGTTGCGGGGACTAGCACAGATACGCAGTATTTT
>-|TRBD1|TRBJ1-5|TRBV19
CASMGQGARGNQPQHF
TGTGCCAGTATGGGACAGGGGGCTCGAGGCAATCAGCCCCAGCATTTT
>-|-|TRBJ2-2|TRBV9
CASSPGSNTGELFF
TGTGCCAGCAGCCCCGGGTCGAACACCGGGGAGCTGTTTTTT
>-|-|TRBJ1-2|TRBV5-1
CASNTGSTGTSSGYTF
TGCGCCAGCAACACCGGATCTACCGGGACAAGCTCCGGCTACACCTTC
>-|TRBD2|TRBJ2-3|TRBV7-6
CASSLTRAGGPADTQYF
TGTGCCAGCAGCTTAACTAGAGCGGGGGGGCCCGCAGATACGCAGTATTTT
>-|-|TRBJ2-7|TRBV25-1
CASSGGGEQYF
TGTGCCAGCAGTGGAGGGGGCGAGCAGTACTTC
>-|-|TRBJ1-1|TRBV19
CASSIGQGAEAFF
TGTGCCAGTAGTATAGGGCAGGGCGCTGAAGCTTTCTTT
>few|TRBD1|TRBJ2-5|TRBV27
CASSPRTGETQYF
TGTGCCAGCAGTCCCCGGACAGGGGAGACCCAGTACTTC
>-|TRBD1|TRBJ1-5|TRBV5-1
CASSPGQGAGQPQHF
TGCGCCAGCAGCCCGGGACAGGGGGCCGGTCAGCCCCAGCATTTT
>-|-|TRBJ2-1|TRBV24-1
CATSDSDNDEQFF
TGTGCCACCAGTGATTCGGACAACGATGAGCAGTTCTTC
>-|-|TRBJ2-1|TRBV24-1
CALAVRILNEQFF
TGTGCCCTCGCCGTGCGCATCCTCAATGAGCAGTTCTTC
>-|TRBD1|TRBJ2-1|TRBV6-5
CASRTTGGVHNEQFF
TGTGCCAGCAGGACCACAGGGGGCGTCCACAATGAGCAGTTCTTC
>large|TRBD1|TRBJ2-1|TRBV27
CASSLTGTAEYNEQFF
TGTGCCAGCAGTTTAACCGGGACAGCCGAATACAATGAGCAGTTCTTC
>-|-|TRBJ2-5|TRBV6-5
CASSYNRGRETQYF
TGTGCCAGCAGTTATAACCGGGGTAGGGAGACCCAGTACTTC